A selection of T cell receptor beta chains follows, all from one sample in a study of technical replicates of blood from a few donors. The repertoire was sequenced with immunoSEQ multiplex PCR; TCRdb's copy has only in-frame clones and lacks some. Here the sample spans 75,000 to 95,000 clones, around 94% being singletons. The sequenced sample consisted of T cells isolated from PBMCs. The receptors come from a human donor in good health. The CDR3 runs from the conserved cysteine through the conserved F or W. The D gene is left open where the match is weak. Clone size appears in some rows only: once, few, many, or a class for an expanded clone.

- | TRBD2 | TRBJ2-1 | TRBV9 | 16 | CASSTEGGRPYNEQFF | TGTGCCAGCAGCACCGAGGGAGGGAGACCCTACAATGAGCAGTTCTTC
- | - | TRBJ2-1 | TRBV1 | 16 | CTSSRGERETYNEQFF | TGCACCAGCAGCCGGGGGGAGCGGGAAACATACAATGAGCAGTTCTTC
- | - | TRBJ2-7 | TRBV9 | 15 | CASSAALEPTYEQYF | TGTGCCAGCAGCGCCGCCCTAGAGCCGACCTACGAGCAGTACTTC
- | TRBD1 | TRBJ2-1 | TRBV15 | 18 | CATSRVRGSMSSYNEQFF | TGTGCCACCAGCAGAGTCAGGGGGTCTATGAGCTCCTACAATGAGCAGTTCTTC
- | - | TRBJ1-4 | TRBV19 | 15 | CASSIQGRSNEKLFF | TGTGCCAGTAGTATCCAGGGGAGATCAAATGAAAAACTGTTTTTT
- | TRBD1 | TRBJ1-1 | TRBV19 | 13 | CASSGDRGTEAFF | TGTGCCAGTAGTGGGGACAGAGGTACTGAAGCTTTCTTT
- | - | TRBJ1-5 | TRBV5-1 | 13 | CASSLSGDQPQHF | TGCGCCAGCAGCCTGAGTGGTGATCAGCCCCAGCATTTT
- | TRBD2 | TRBJ2-7 | TRBV28 | 16 | CASSSPRKASGYEQYF | TGTGCCAGCAGTTCACCCCGGAAGGCTAGCGGGTACGAGCAGTACTTC
- | - | TRBJ2-3 | TRBV11-2 | 14 | CASSLVSGTDTQYF | TGTGCCAGCAGCTTAGTAAGCGGGACAGATACGCAGTATTTT
- | - | TRBJ1-1 | TRBV6-1 | 14 | CASSEARENTEAFF | TGTGCCAGCAGTGAAGCGCGGGAAAACACTGAAGCTTTCTTT
- | TRBD2 | TRBJ2-1 | TRBV9 | 16 | CASSIGLANSYNEQFF | TGTGCCAGCAGCATTGGACTAGCGAACTCCTACAATGAGCAGTTCTTC
- | - | TRBJ2-7 | TRBV5-6 | 12 | CASSLLSYEQYF | TGTGCCAGCAGCTTGTTGAGCTACGAGCAGTACTTC
few | TRBD1 | TRBJ1-2 | TRBV10-3 | 13 | CATWDRGSSGYTF | TGTGCCACCTGGGACAGGGGATCATCTGGCTACACCTTC
- | TRBD1 | TRBJ2-4 | TRBV12-5 | 15 | CASGLDWDRQNIQYF | TGTGCTAGTGGTTTGGACTGGGACAGGCAAAACATTCAGTACTTC
- | - | TRBJ1-2 | TRBV28 | 15 | CASSPNTDSFYGYTF | TGTGCCAGCAGCCCTAACACCGACAGTTTCTATGGCTACACCTTC
- | - | TRBJ1-1 | TRBV6-1 | 14 | CASSEALAPTEAFF | TGTGCCAGCAGTGAAGCATTGGCACCCACTGAAGCTTTCTTT
- | - | TRBJ1-5 | TRBV11-2 | 14 | CASSLAGVNQPQHF | TGTGCCAGCAGCTTAGCAGGGGTAAATCAGCCCCAGCATTTT
- | - | TRBJ1-5 | TRBV27 | 15 | CASSLRGYSNQPQHF | TGTGCCAGCAGTTTGCGGGGCTATAGCAATCAGCCCCAGCATTTT
- | TRBD1 | TRBJ2-7 | TRBV27 | 15 | CASSYGGQGSYEQYF | TGTGCCAGCAGCTACGGGGGACAGGGTTCCTACGAGCAGTACTTC
- | TRBD1 | TRBJ1-4 | TRBV4-3 | 15 | CASSSRGTGNEKLFF | TGCGCCAGCAGCTCAAGAGGGACAGGGAATGAAAAACTGTTTTTT
- | TRBD1 | TRBJ1-1 | TRBV27 | 14 | CASSAGQGTTEAFF | TGTGCCAGCAGTGCGGGACAGGGGACCACTGAAGCTTTCTTT
once | - | TRBJ2-3 | TRBV5-4 | 13 | CASSLEETDTQYF | TGTGCCAGCAGCTTGGAAGAGACAGATACGCAGTATTTT
- | TRBD2 | TRBJ2-1 | TRBV7-3 | 14 | CASSLAGGVSEQFF | TGTGCCAGCAGCTTAGCGGGAGGGGTGAGTGAGCAGTTCTTC
- | - | TRBJ1-2 | TRBV5-5 | 15 | CASSFTELANYGYTF | TGTGCCAGCAGCTTCACAGAACTAGCTAACTATGGCTACACCTTC
- | TRBD1 | TRBJ2-7 | TRBV9 | 15 | CASSVEDRYGYEQYF | TGTGCCAGCAGCGTAGAGGACAGGTACGGCTACGAGCAGTACTTC
- | - | TRBJ1-1 | TRBV9 | 13 | CASSVGGEGEAFF | TGTGCCAGCAGCGTAGGAGGTGAGGGTGAAGCTTTCTTT
once | - | TRBJ2-5 | TRBV20-1 | 10 | CSAQEETQYF | TGCAGTGCACAGGAAGAGACCCAGTACTTC
- | - | TRBJ2-3 | TRBV7-6 | 13 | CASSLGTHDTQYF | TGTGCCAGCAGCTTAGGGACACACGATACGCAGTATTTT
- | - | TRBJ2-7 | TRBV23-1 | 17 | CASSHMRDRTTSYEQYF | TGCGCCAGCAGTCATATGAGAGACAGGACCACATCCTACGAGCAGTACTTC
few | TRBD2 | TRBJ2-2 | TRBV9 | 16 | CASSVEGGGNTGELFF | TGTGCCAGCAGCGTAGAAGGCGGGGGAAACACCGGGGAGCTGTTTTTT
- | TRBD1 | TRBJ1-3 | TRBV28 | 14 | CASSPPDRGNTIYF | TGTGCCAGCAGTCCCCCGGACAGGGGCAACACCATATATTTT
- | - | TRBJ1-1 | TRBV28 | 11 | CASSRDTEAFF | TGTGCCAGCAGTCGGGACACTGAAGCTTTCTTT
once | TRBD1 | TRBJ1-4 | TRBV7-9 | 14 | CASSLRQGPEKLFF | TGTGCCAGCAGCTTAAGACAGGGGCCCGAAAAACTGTTTTTT
- | TRBD2 | TRBJ2-1 | TRBV10-2 | 16 | CASGAIAGLVANEQFF | TGCGCCAGCGGGGCAATAGCGGGATTAGTGGCAAATGAGCAGTTCTTC
- | - | TRBJ1-4 | TRBV5-8 | 16 | CASSLPGEGTNEKLFF | TGTGCCAGCAGCCTCCCAGGCGAAGGTACAAATGAAAAACTGTTTTTT
- | TRBD1 | TRBJ2-6 | TRBV19 | 16 | CASSRDRSSGANVLTF | TGTGCCAGTAGCCGGGACAGGAGCTCTGGGGCCAACGTCCTGACTTTC
- | TRBD2 | TRBJ2-5 | TRBV7-2 | 18 | CASSSLKGQREIRETQYF | TGTGCCAGCAGCTCCCTAAAGGGCCAGCGGGAGATACGAGAGACCCAGTACTTC
- | TRBD1 | TRBJ2-3 | TRBV9 | 15 | CASSLRQGWTDTQYF | TGTGCCAGCAGCCTCCGACAGGGGTGGACAGATACGCAGTATTTT
- | TRBD2 | TRBJ2-7 | TRBV5-4 | 16 | CASSDTGLAGVREQYF | TGTGCCAGCAGTGACACCGGACTAGCGGGAGTAAGAGAGCAGTACTTC
- | - | TRBJ1-2 | TRBV12-5 | 13 | CASGLVGANGYTF | TGTGCTAGTGGTTTGGTAGGGGCCAATGGCTACACCTTC